Here is one T cell receptor beta chain with its context. Its antigen is not identified. This sample is drawn from a study of cytomegalovirus exposure and HLA in healthy donors. Regarding the study as a whole: Later, an analysis found that common viral pathogens appeared to be linked with several of the most significant clusters.

PCR was performed using 60 Vbeta and 13 Jbeta primers. The repertoire was sequenced with immunoSEQ multiplex PCR; TCRdb's copy has only in-frame clones and lacks some. The profile shows roughly 38,000 clones, more than 90% of them singletons. The length of the CDR3 is 14 residues. Between the trimmed V and J ends, which lost 2 bases and 5 bases, there was a span of 13 bases. Germline V gene data show CDR1 as MNHEY and CDR2 as SVGAGI. The TCR sequence derives from a woman younger than 30 in good health and CMV-seronegative. The sample taken for sequencing was PBMCs. J is TRBJ2-7 and V is TRBV6-5, with D unresolved. The CDR3 sequence: CASSYAEGRDEQYF. DNA of the CDR3: TGTGCCAGCAGTTACGCGGAAGGTAGAGACGAGCAGTACTTC.